This entry features one T cell receptor beta chain sequence. Its antigen target is currently unknown. No much larger clone exists at a distance of one base, and base qualities are not known. TCR CDR3 regions were amplified from genomic DNA by multiplex PCR using the deep immunoSEQ assay. Extracted genomic DNA from each cell subset was distributed evenly across all wells of several immunoSEQ 96-well plates, and each plate was treated as a replicate. For sorted subsets, around 200 ng genomic DNA, equal to tens of thousands of T cell genomes, was loaded into each replicate PCR. The purified libraries were quantified using a Qubit 3.0 fluorometer, sized with a Bioanalyzer 2100, and then quantified again using the KAPA Library Quantification kit. Every immunoSEQ 96-well plate was sequenced on a dedicated single-read 150-cycle Illumina NextSeq 550 flow cell. Per the original workflow: Because the immunoSEQ output included only junctional sequences and no quality scores, the filtering could not be the same as the filtering used for full-length reads. To assign V/J genes and CDR3, sequences were annotated using PyIR, a Python wrapper for IgBLAST v1.9, with IMGT germline references. Any read was removed if the V/J assignment was weak (E-value above 1e-6), the CDR3 was missing, or the read contained stop codons, out-of-frame junctions, or ambiguous translated residues. V3J clonotypes were defined as sequences sharing an identical inferred V gene, J gene, and CDR3 amino acid sequence. Percentage overlap between repertoires was computed as shared unique clonotypes divided by the size of the smaller repertoire. Richness of each repertoire was evaluated using RTK rarefaction, the Chao1 estimator, and Recon v2.1 estimates of unobserved clonotypes. Generation probabilities for all TCRbeta clonotypes obtained by the gDNA method from a few donors were computed using OLGA. TCRdb took this table from immuneACCESS and kept in-frame rearrangements with V and J called. Such tables lack part of the clones; where checked against another copy, unresolved V genes explain under half of the gap, and the rest is unexplained. V and J calls and clone size are as listed in that table; D and trimming were resolved from the DNA. This sample gives around 990,000 clones in total; roughly 80% of them show up just once. Almost 0.9% of the sample belongs to the ten largest clones.

The donors were healthy, HIV-negative adults with no recently reported acute infections or vaccinations. Every donor was a Caucasian adult living in Nashville, Tennessee, USA. CD4+ T cells were enriched by magnetic negative selection; naive cells were then positively selected on CD45RA, and the negative fraction formed the memory subset. After blood collection by leukapheresis, PBMCs were isolated using Ficoll-Histopaque density gradient centrifugation and then cryopreserved in the vapor phase of liquid nitrogen. Analytical flow cytometry was used to check the purity and quantity of each magnetically sorted T cell population. Genomic DNA was isolated from each sorted fraction and quantified by UV absorbance on a Nanodrop 2000c. Trimming accounts for 6 bases at V and 6 bases at J, while the number of junction bases matched to no gene is 13. CDR1 and CDR2, per the germline V gene, are SQVTM and ANQGSEA. The CDR3 runs 14 amino acids, cysteine and phenylalanine included. Only CDR3 DNA is held: 42 bases, read in frame from base 1.

This sample stems from a study of shared clonotypes between healthy human individuals (TCRdb year 2020). As for the study more broadly: A few men and two women, aged 18 to 49 years, made up the cohort. For each donor, CD4 naive and CD4 memory were each run on three plates, CD8 naive on two plates, and CD8 memory on one plate. To estimate repertoire size and how much clonotypes are shared between individuals, the study performed deep sequencing of blood TCR repertoires from a few healthy adults. Libraries were prepared and TCR repertoires were sequenced by different laboratories using diverse techniques, in order to increase sequencing depth and limit assay-specific biases. Leukapheresis yielded between about 0.9 and 10 billion PBMCs per donor.

The research as a whole found: Incomplete sequencing was indicated by rarefaction of sorted-subset datasets, despite the large sequencing depth. Sampling was limited to blood, and TCR repertoires in tissue likely differ from TCR repertoires in blood. The genetic and exposure-history diversity represented was limited by the small number of donors. Around 5.4% of naive CD4, around 4% of naive CD8, approximately 2% of memory CD4, and less than 0.45% of memory CD8 clonotypes were shared across several donors. Naive subsets generally had larger estimated clonotype richness than memory subsets. Based on pairwise subsampling, the degree of clonotype sharing among donors was expected to be affected by sequencing depth. Clonotypes shared by all four sorted-subset donors showed higher generation probabilities than non-shared clonotypes.

This TCR came from a man in his late teens or twenties in good health. Some clones in this sample may be carry-over from other donors' samples. The source material was memory CD4+ T cells from PBMCs. The cell subset or site label here, explained by the study, means: CD45RA-negative fraction. The V and J segments used are TRBV29-1 and TRBJ2-7, with 8 middle bases fitting TRBD1. The CDR3 protein is CSVEHGTGSPEQYF. The bases are TGCAGCGTGGAGCACGGGACAGGTTCACCCGAGCAGTACTTC.